Below, 5 T cell receptor beta chains from the same sample are listed, as sequenced in a study of cytomegalovirus exposure and HLA in healthy donors. Primers: 60 Vbeta forward and 13 Jbeta reverse. Sequencing used immunoSEQ multiplex PCR; TCRdb keeps in-frame clones, though not all of them. This table holds 110,000 to 150,000 clones, about four fifths found once. Source material: PBMCs. The receptors originated from a man younger than 30 in good health and CMV-seropositive.

The chain couples TRBV27 to TRBJ1-4; 11 bases align to TRBD1. Losses at the gene ends were 6 bases for V and 7 bases for J; bases not matched to a gene: 16. Per germline, CDR1 MNHEY and CDR2 SMNVEV (reference sequence). This CDR3 has 18 amino acids. CDR3 sequence: CASRPTTGTGGKVEKLFF. CDR3 coding DNA: TGTGCCAGCAGACCTACCACCGGGACAGGGGGTAAGGTTGAAAAACTGTTTTTT.

The V call is TRBV18, the J call TRBJ2-1, with a tentative D call TRBD1 (6 bases). The ends were cut back, 0 bases at V and 4 bases at J, with 13 bases in the middle. Germline V gene lookup returns CDR1 KGHSH and CDR2 LQKENI. This CDR3 has 16 residues. The CDR3 here is CASSPPADQGYNEQFF. In nucleotides, the CDR3 is TGTGCCAGCTCACCACCCGCGGACCAGGGGTACAATGAGCAGTTCTTC.

The rearrangement joins TRBV29-1 to TRBJ1-3; 8 bases map to TRBD1. Trimming took 0 bases from V and 4 from J; bases not matched to a gene: 8. This CDR3 has 16 residues. The germline CDR1 and CDR2 sequences are SQVTM and ANQGSEA. CDR3 amino acids: CSVEDYGGDRGNTIYF. DNA for the CDR3: TGCAGCGTTGAAGATTACGGAGGGGACAGGGGAAACACCATATATTTT.

In the case of this clone: The junction and the germline gene differ at one end; a read error may be behind it. The same CDR3 is also encoded by other DNA sequences in this sample. The V gene is TRBV27, the J gene TRBJ1-1, with TRBD1 matching 8 bases. This CDR3 has 15 amino acids. Germline V gives CDR1 MNHEY, CDR2 SMNVEV (reference sequence). CDR3 DNA sequence: TGTGCCAGTAGTTTATCTGCAGGGGGCGTCACTGAAGCTTTCTTT. Its protein is CASSLSAGGVTEAFF.

The chain couples TRBV5-1 to TRBJ1-1, with D tentatively TRBD1 (5 bases). With 0 bases removed from V and 5 bases from J, the gap between germline ends came to 14 bases. The CDR3 spans 15 residues. The V gene's germline CDR1 is SGHRS and CDR2 YFSETQ. CDR3 sequence: CASSLEGRVETEAFF. In DNA form, the CDR3 reads TGCGCCAGCAGCTTGGAAGGCAGGGTGGAGACTGAAGCTTTCTTT.